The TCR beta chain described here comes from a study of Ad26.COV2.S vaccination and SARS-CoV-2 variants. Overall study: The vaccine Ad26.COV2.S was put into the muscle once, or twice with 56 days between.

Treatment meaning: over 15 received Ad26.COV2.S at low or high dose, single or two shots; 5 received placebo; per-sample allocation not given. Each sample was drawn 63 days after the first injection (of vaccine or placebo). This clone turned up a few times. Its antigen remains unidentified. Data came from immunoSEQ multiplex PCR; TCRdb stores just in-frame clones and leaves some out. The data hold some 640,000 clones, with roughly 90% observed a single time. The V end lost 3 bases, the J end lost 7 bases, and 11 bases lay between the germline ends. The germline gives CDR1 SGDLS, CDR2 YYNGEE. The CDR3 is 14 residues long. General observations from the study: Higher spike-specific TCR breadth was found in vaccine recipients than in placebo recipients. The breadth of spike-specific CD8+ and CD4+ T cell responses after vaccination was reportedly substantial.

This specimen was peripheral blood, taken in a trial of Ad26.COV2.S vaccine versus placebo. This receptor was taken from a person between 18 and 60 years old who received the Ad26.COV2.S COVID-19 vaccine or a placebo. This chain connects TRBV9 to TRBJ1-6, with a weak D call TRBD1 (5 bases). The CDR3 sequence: CASSAGDFNSPLHF. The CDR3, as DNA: TGTGCCAGCAGCGCGGGGGACTTCAATTCACCCCTCCACTTT. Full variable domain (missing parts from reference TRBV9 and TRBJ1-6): DSGVTQTPKHLITATGQRVTLRCSPRSGDLSVYWYQQSLDQGLQFLIQYYNGEERAKGNILERFSAQQFPDLHSELNLSSLELGDSALYFCASSAGDFNSPLHFGNGTRLTVT.